These T cell receptor beta chains were read from a single sample in a study of blood T cell repertoires in COVID-19. Libraries were prepared by immunoSEQ multiplex PCR; TCRdb keeps only in-frame clonotypes and omits some of them. The repertoire has 89,000 or so clones, under 85% of them found once; the top ten carry approximately 13%. Material for sequencing was peripheral blood. The receptors shown here come from a human donor in a cohort sampled during active COVID-19. The CDR3 runs from the conserved cysteine through the conserved F or W. D genes are given only for firm matches. Expanded clones get a size class; other rows say once, few or many, or leave the size out.

clone_size	v_call	j_call	d_call	cdr3_aa	cdr3_nt
.	TRBV6-4	TRBJ1-1	.	CASSDYPGPNTEAFF	TGTGCCAGCAGTGACTACCCAGGCCCGAACACTGAAGCTTTCTTT
few	TRBV7-2	TRBJ1-2	.	CASSLASYGYTF	TGTGCCAGCAGCTTAGCCAGCTATGGCTACACCTTC
.	TRBV4-1	TRBJ2-7	TRBD2	CASSQFPGLAGLGEQYF	TGCGCCAGCAGCCAATTCCCGGGACTAGCGGGGTTAGGGGAGCAGTACTTC
.	TRBV5-5	TRBJ1-4	TRBD1	CASSSETGTNEKLFF	TGTGCCAGCAGCTCGGAGACAGGGACTAATGAAAAACTGTTTTTT
.	TRBV6-5	TRBJ1-6	TRBD1	CAGRTGSGNSPLHF	TGTGCCGGACGGACAGGGAGTGGAAATTCACCCCTCCACTTT
.	TRBV30	TRBJ1-1	.	CAWSGPTVMNTEAFF	TGTGCCTGGAGTGGACCGACAGTCATGAACACTGAAGCTTTCTTT
.	TRBV29-1	TRBJ1-1	TRBD1	CSVELDRGGTEAFF	TGCAGCGTTGAACTCGACAGGGGCGGCACTGAAGCTTTCTTT
.	TRBV28	TRBJ2-7	TRBD2	CASSPREVPTEAPYEQYF	TGTGCCAGCAGTCCGCGGGAGGTCCCTACCGAGGCGCCCTACGAGCAGTACTTC
few	TRBV7-6	TRBJ2-7	TRBD2	CASSTGAGGREQYF	TGTGCCAGCAGCACTGGGGCGGGAGGGCGCGAGCAGTACTTC
.	TRBV6-2/TRBV6-3	TRBJ2-5	TRBD2	CASSWEGTETQYF	TGTGCCAGCAGCTGGGAGGGCACGGAGACCCAGTACTTC
.	TRBV10-3	TRBJ2-5	TRBD1	CAISAGQQETQYF	TGTGCCATCAGTGCGGGACAGCAAGAGACCCAGTACTTC
.	TRBV3-1/TRBV3-2	TRBJ1-2	TRBD1	CASSPTGAPLKDGYTF	TGTGCCAGCAGCCCGACAGGGGCGCCTTTAAAAGATGGCTACACCTTC
.	TRBV5-1	TRBJ1-4	TRBD1	CASSWTPGGTNEKLFF	TGCGCCAGCAGCTGGACCCCAGGGGGCACTAATGAAAAACTGTTTTTT
.	TRBV5-1	TRBJ2-1	.	CASSLAGGTNEQFF	TGCGCCAGCAGCTTGGCCGGGGGTACGAATGAGCAGTTCTTC
.	TRBV27	TRBJ1-1	.	CASSPNAGVIEAFF	TGTGCCAGCAGTCCGAATGCAGGGGTGATTGAAGCTTTCTTT
.	TRBV4-2	TRBJ2-7	TRBD1	CASSQPDRVRYEQYF	TGTGCCAGCAGCCAACCAGACAGGGTTAGGTACGAGCAGTACTTC
.	TRBV6-1	TRBJ2-1	TRBD2	CASSAGLAGGHEEQFF	TGTGCCAGCAGTGCTGGACTAGCGGGAGGGCACGAGGAGCAGTTCTTC
.	TRBV5-1	TRBJ2-2	TRBD2	CASSLGTSGNTGELFF	TGCGCCAGCAGCTTGGGGACTAGTGGGAACACCGGGGAGCTGTTTTTT
.	TRBV19	TRBJ1-5	TRBD1	CASSGTGGNQPQHF	TGTGCCAGTAGTGGGACAGGGGGCAATCAGCCCCAGCATTTT
.	TRBV7-8	TRBJ2-7	.	CASSPPTYEQYF	TGTGCCAGCAGCCCCCCAACCTACGAGCAGTACTTC
.	TRBV6-2/TRBV6-3	TRBJ1-1	.	CASSSHEVRGTEAFF	TGTGCCAGCAGTTCTCACGAGGTTCGGGGCACTGAAGCTTTCTTT
.	TRBV3-1/TRBV3-2	TRBJ2-5	.	CASSQDGKETQYF	TGTGCCAGCAGCCAAGACGGTAAAGAGACCCAGTACTTC
.	TRBV18	TRBJ1-5	.	CASSPTGPGQPQHF	TGTGCCAGCTCACCGACAGGCCCTGGTCAGCCCCAGCATTTT
.	TRBV19	TRBJ2-5	.	CASSRGQGTETQYF	TGTGCCAGTAGTAGAGGGCAGGGGACAGAGACCCAGTACTTC
.	TRBV7-2	TRBJ2-5	.	CASSLGQQETQYF	TGTGCCAGCAGCTTAGGACAGCAAGAGACCCAGTACTTC
.	TRBV4-3	TRBJ2-5	.	CASSQRGPGDQETQYF	TGCGCCAGCAGCCAGAGAGGGCCGGGGGACCAAGAGACCCAGTACTTC
once	TRBV12-3/TRBV12-4	TRBJ2-1	TRBD2	CASSLRGDDEQFF	TGTGCCAGCAGTCTCCGGGGGGACGATGAGCAGTTCTTC
.	TRBV15	TRBJ1-6	.	CASARAPVNSPLHF	TGTGCTTCAGCGAGGGCCCCAGTTAATTCACCCCTCCACTTT
few	TRBV30	TRBJ1-4	.	CAWSIREKLFF	TGTGCCTGGAGTATCCGGGAAAAACTGTTTTTT